The 7 T cell receptor beta chains presented below share a single source sample, sequenced in a study of control samples from healthy donors and cancer patients. Sequenced by immunoSEQ multiplex PCR; TCRdb stores in-frame clones only, minus some. The sample consists of roughly 50,000 clones, approximately 94% of them appearing once. Sequencing was carried out using blood. These receptors all stem from a man younger than 40 in good health.

The chain joins TRBV7-2 to TRBJ1-5; TRBD1 matches 8 bases. The V gene end was trimmed by 4 bases and the J gene end by 4 bases; junction bases not matched to a gene: 9. Germline V gives CDR1 SGHTA, CDR2 FQGNSA. This CDR3 has 16 residues. CDR3 amino acids: CASSSETHRGNQPQHF. CDR3 nucleotides: TGTGCCAGCAGCTCAGAGACCCACAGGGGGAATCAGCCCCAGCATTTT.

The rearrangement uses TRBV4-1 and TRBJ1-5; 7 bases agree with TRBD1. CDR3 length: 16 amino acids. Germline values: CDR1 MGHRA, CDR2 YSYEKL. The V and J ends lost 3 bases and 0 bases, in that order; junction bases with no gene match: 5. For the CDR3, the DNA is TGCGCCAGCAGCCAGTACGGGACAGATAGCAATCAGCCCCAGCATTTT. This gives the protein CASSQYGTDSNQPQHF.

This clone was seen only once. The rearrangement uses TRBV7-9 and TRBJ1-6; 9 bases agree with TRBD1. This CDR3 has 15 residues. V was pared by 3 bases and J by 5 bases, with 2 bases of the junction left unmatched. The germline CDR1 and CDR2 sequences are SEHNR and FQNEAQ (reference sequence). The CDR3 is CASSLGTGNNSPLHF. Written as DNA, the CDR3 is TGTGCCAGCAGCTTGGGGACAGGGAATAATTCACCCCTCCACTTT.

Notes on this clone: One junction end disagrees with the germline gene, perhaps due to a read error. The rearrangement uses TRBV28 and TRBJ2-1, with TRBD2 matching over 11 bases. Germline V lookup: CDR1 MDHEN, CDR2 SYDVKM. The length of the CDR3 is 12 residues. The CDR3 DNA is TGTGCCAGCAGTCTCGTAGCGGGAGGGCCGCTCTTC. It translates to CASSLVAGGPLF.

The V gene is TRBV5-6, the J gene TRBJ1-2; D remains unclear. Trimming took off 1 base at V and 4 bases at J, with 5 bases between the two ends. Germline values: CDR1 SGHDT, CDR2 YYEEEE. The CDR3 sequence is 12 residues long. The CDR3, as DNA: TGTGCCAGCAGCTTGAAGGCCTATGGCTACACCTTC. Encoded protein: CASSLKAYGYTF.

The rearrangement joins TRBV7-3 to TRBJ1-2; D not certain. The CDR3 consists of 13 residues. V gave up 8 bases and J gave up 0 bases, with 10 bases separating them. Germline V gene data show CDR1 as SGHTA and CDR2 as FQGTGA. The CDR3 DNA follows: TGTGCCAGCCCGGCGTCAGCTAACTATGGCTACACCTTC. Translated, it gives CASPASANYGYTF. Combining the CDR3 with reference TRBV7-3 and TRBJ1-2 gives the whole variable domain GAGVSQTPSNKVTEKGKYVELRCDPISGHTALYWYRQSLGQGPEFLIYFQGTGAADDSGLPNDRFFAVRPEGSVSTLKIQRTERGDSAVYLCASPASANYGYTFGSGTRLTVV.

This clone has only one observation. The V and J genes are TRBV5-1 and TRBJ2-1; D not certain. Germline values: CDR1 SGHRS, CDR2 YFSETQ. CDR3 length equals 15 residues. V was trimmed by 1 base and J by 1 base, leaving 9 bases between them. The chain's CDR3 is CASSLSPGSYNEQFF. The CDR3 nucleotides are TGCGCCAGCAGCTTGAGTCCGGGTTCCTACAATGAGCAGTTCTTC.